The clone carrying this TCR beta chain was counted between two and nine times. The assay was immunoSEQ multiplex PCR, and TCRdb's table has in-frame clones only and misses some. The data show approximately 160,000 clones, roughly 83% seen once. These data come from a study of blood T cell repertoires in COVID-19. V shed 0 bases and J shed 4 bases, with 11 bases lying between them. Germline V gene lookup returns CDR1 SGHRS and CDR2 YFSETQ. The CDR3 runs 15 residues. Sequenced: PBMCs or T cells enriched from blood (not recorded which). The V gene is TRBV5-1, the J gene TRBJ1-5; D unclear. The TCR comes from a woman aged 45-65 years who had recovered from COVID-19. The CDR3 loop reads CASSLGTDYNQPQHF. CDR3 DNA sequence: TGCGCCAGCAGCTTGGGGACGGACTATAATCAGCCCCAGCATTTT.